This is a list of T cell receptor beta chains from one sample in a study of blood T cell repertoires in COVID-19. Sequenced by immunoSEQ multiplex PCR; TCRdb stores in-frame clones only, minus some. The data hold about 64,000 clones, with 88% observed a single time. Input material: peripheral blood. The receptors derive from a woman aged 60 to 75 with COVID-19, enrolled during active disease. CDR3s include the opening cysteine and the closing phenylalanine or tryptophan. Fields, in order: V gene, D gene, clone size, J gene, CDR3 DNA, CDR3 protein. The D gene is left open where the match is weak. The listing skips clone size in some rows; elsewhere it reads once, few, many or a size class.

TRBV25-1	NA	NA	TRBJ2-1	TGTGCCAGCAGTGTACGGAGGGATGAGCAGTTCTTC	CASSVRRDEQFF
TRBV14	NA	NA	TRBJ2-1	TGTGCCAGCAGCCAACGGTCACGCGTGGATGAGCAGTTCTTC	CASSQRSRVDEQFF
TRBV19	TRBD2	NA	TRBJ2-1	TGTGCCAGTAGTCCAACTACTAGCGAAAACTACAATGAGCAGTTCTTC	CASSPTTSENYNEQFF
TRBV2	TRBD1	NA	TRBJ1-3	TGTGCCAGCAGGGGACAGGGGACTGGAAACACCATATATTTT	CASRGQGTGNTIYF
TRBV7-2	NA	NA	TRBJ1-6	TGTGCCAGCAGCCAACTCACAGGGAATATAGGATACTCACCCCTCCACTTT	CASSQLTGNIGYSPLHF
TRBV28	TRBD2	NA	TRBJ2-5	TGTGCCAGCAGTACCCTCCGGAACCCTAGCGGGGGCCAAGAGACCCAGTACTTC	CASSTLRNPSGGQETQYF
TRBV28	TRBD1	NA	TRBJ1-2	TGTGCCAGCCGATCCACAGGGGGCGCCCATGGCTACACCTTC	CASRSTGGAHGYTF
TRBV18	NA	once	TRBJ1-2	TGTGCCAGCTCACTGTCCATGGAGGGCTCAGTTGACTATGGCTACACCTTC	CASSLSMEGSVDYGYTF
TRBV6-9	NA	NA	TRBJ1-3	TGTGCCAGCAGTTACCCCGGTCAGAGGGACACCATATATTTT	CASSYPGQRDTIYF
TRBV19	TRBD1	NA	TRBJ2-7	TGTGCCAGTAGTATAGGCGGCAGGGGGCCCTACGAGCAGTACTTC	CASSIGGRGPYEQYF
TRBV27	NA	NA	TRBJ2-7	TGTGCCAGCAGTGACAGTTTCCACGAGCAGTACTTC	CASSDSFHEQYF
TRBV9	TRBD1	NA	TRBJ2-1	TGTGCCAGCAGCGCCCCACAGGGGAAGCCCTACAATGAGCAGTTCTTC	CASSAPQGKPYNEQFF
TRBV9	NA	many	TRBJ1-2	TGTGCCAGCAGCGGAACTCGGAAGGGGGGCTACACCTTC	CASSGTRKGGYTF